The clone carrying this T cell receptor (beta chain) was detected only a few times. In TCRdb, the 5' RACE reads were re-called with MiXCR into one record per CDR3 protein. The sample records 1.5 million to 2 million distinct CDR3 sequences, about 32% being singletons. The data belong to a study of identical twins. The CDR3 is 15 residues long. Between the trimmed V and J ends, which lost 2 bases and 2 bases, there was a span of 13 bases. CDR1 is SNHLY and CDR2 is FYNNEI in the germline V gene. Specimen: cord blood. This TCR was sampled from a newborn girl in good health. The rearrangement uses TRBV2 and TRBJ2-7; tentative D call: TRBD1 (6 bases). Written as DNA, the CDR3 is TGTGCCAGCAGTGAATGGTACAGGGAGACCTACGAGCAGTACTTC. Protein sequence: CASSEWYRETYEQYF.